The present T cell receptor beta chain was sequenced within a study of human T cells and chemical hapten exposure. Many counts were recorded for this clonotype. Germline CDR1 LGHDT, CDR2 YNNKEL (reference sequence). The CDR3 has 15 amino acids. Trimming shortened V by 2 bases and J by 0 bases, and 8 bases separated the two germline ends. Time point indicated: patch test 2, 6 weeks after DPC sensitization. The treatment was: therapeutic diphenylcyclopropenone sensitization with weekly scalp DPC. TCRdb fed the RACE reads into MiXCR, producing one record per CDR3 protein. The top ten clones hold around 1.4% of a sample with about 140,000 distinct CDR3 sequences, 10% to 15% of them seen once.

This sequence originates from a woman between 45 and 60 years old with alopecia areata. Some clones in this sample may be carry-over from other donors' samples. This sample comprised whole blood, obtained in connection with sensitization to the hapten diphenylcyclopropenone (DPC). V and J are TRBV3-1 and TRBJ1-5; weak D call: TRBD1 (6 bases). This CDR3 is CASSQTGSSNQPQHF. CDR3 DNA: TGTGCCAGCAGCCAAACAGGGAGTAGCAATCAGCCCCAGCATTTT.